A selection of T cell receptor beta chains follows, all from one sample in a study of T cell responses to AZD1222 COVID-19 vaccine. Sequencing used immunoSEQ multiplex PCR; TCRdb keeps in-frame clones, though not all of them. The top ten hold about 2.4% of the sample, which has roughly 70,000 clones, just over 85% seen once. The starting material was peripheral blood, obtained on day 0 of AZD1222 vaccination. Receptors originate from an adult in good health. CDR3s include the opening cysteine and the closing phenylalanine or tryptophan.

>TRBJ2-1|16|TRBV3-1/TRBV3-2
CASSQDYLGGGNEQFF
>TRBJ2-1|14|TRBV29-1
CSVITGLAINEQFF
>TRBJ2-3|15|TRBV11-2
CASSLDYTFTDTQYF
>TRBJ1-3|16|TRBV3-1/TRBV3-2
CASSQATGAGGNTIYF
>TRBJ1-5|16|TRBV19
CASSIGRQGGNQPQHF
>TRBJ2-1|17|TRBV11-3
CASSLVSDRFSYNEQFF
>TRBJ1-2|13|TRBV7-9
CASGTAQREGYTF
>TRBJ2-2|13|TRBV27
CAHGRREGGELFF
>TRBJ2-7|17|TRBV15
CATSRDYAGTGGHEQYF
>TRBJ2-3|13|TRBV4-1
CASSQEGADTQYF
>TRBJ2-7|13|TRBV12-3/TRBV12-4
CASSLPYSYEQYF
>TRBJ1-5|14|TRBV6-2/TRBV6-3
CASSPHGGDQPQHF
>TRBJ2-2|16|TRBV4-2
CASSQGLAGAAGELFF
>TRBJ1-4|13|TRBV12-3/TRBV12-4
CASSWGQKEKLFF
>TRBJ1-6|16|TRBV9
CASSASGSSYNSPLHF
>TRBJ1-5|12|TRBV7-9
CASSLRDQPQHF
>TRBJ2-1|15|TRBV28
CASSLGGSSYNEQFF
>TRBJ1-5|14|TRBV6-1
CASSEMTGYQPQHF
>TRBJ2-7|15|TRBV11-3
CASSPGTGSSYEQYF
>TRBJ2-7|16|TRBV5-4
CASSPGTSGGFYEQYF
>TRBJ1-1|13|TRBV21-1
CASGGQGAPEAFF
>TRBJ2-5|16|TRBV5-1
CASSLELAGGEETQYF
>TRBJ2-5|14|TRBV7-2
CASSSGQGAETQYF
>TRBJ1-5|17|TRBV4-1
CASSQREGDYSNQPQHF
>TRBJ2-1|15|TRBV19
CASTTQADSYNEQFF
>TRBJ2-1|15|TRBV6-2/TRBV6-3
CASSYTGDIYNEQFF
>TRBJ1-4|14|TRBV11-2
CASSSTTSNEKLFF
>TRBJ2-4|17|TRBV27
CASSLGWSVLAKNIQYF
>TRBJ2-5|11|TRBV20-1
CSAPLGGTQYF
>TRBJ2-7|15|TRBV4-3
CASSQDSAFLNEQYF
>TRBJ2-4|14|TRBV5-1
CASRWTGEGNIQYF
>TRBJ1-1|15|TRBV7-8
CASSRQGVMNTEAFF
>TRBJ1-4|13|TRBV6-2/TRBV6-3
CASSYSRSGKLFF
>TRBJ2-2|16|TRBV3-1/TRBV3-2
CASSPPVELVGGELFF
>TRBJ1-2|15|TRBV4-1
CASSPTEGYGYGYTF
>TRBJ1-2|15|TRBV5-4
CASSLDRGPGGGYTF
>TRBJ2-7|13|TRBV19
CASSIVPGPEQYF
>TRBJ1-5|15|TRBV27
CASSLTGLGNQPQHF
>TRBJ2-2|14|TRBV10-3
CAIGTGVDTGELFF
>TRBJ1-2|14|TRBV7-9
CASSLTGGDYGYTF
>TRBJ1-4|12|TRBV19
CASGDSNEKLFF
>TRBJ1-2|16|TRBV27
CASSFGPGQGAYGYTF